These 12 T cell receptor beta chains came from one sample sequenced in a study of blood T cells in healthy people across ages. A second PCR of 7 to 11 cycles used a sample-barcoded 5' primer and a J-beta primer mix. In TCRdb, the 5' RACE reads were re-called with MiXCR into one record per CDR3 protein. The sample has 780,000 or so distinct CDR3 sequences; about 48% are singletons. The sample was blood. The receptor source for this set is an elderly man in good health.

In its sample, this clonotype was seen a few times. The rearrangement joins TRBV29-1 to TRBJ1-1, with 7 bases aligning to TRBD1. V shed 3 bases and J 6 bases; nucleotides not matched to a gene: 10. The CDR3 runs to 14 residues. Per the germline V gene, CDR1 is SQVTM and CDR2 is ANQGSEA. CDR3 sequence: CSVEGSAGGPEAFF. The CDR3 DNA follows: TGCAGCGTTGAGGGGTCGGCAGGGGGTCCTGAAGCTTTCTTT.

This clonotype turned up a few times. This rearrangement joins TRBV12-3 or TRBV12-4 to TRBJ2-1; no clear D gene. Trimming removed 7 bases from V and 3 bases from J, with 10 bases in between. This CDR3 contains 13 residues. CDR3 residues: CASNYGDYNEQFF. CDR3 coding DNA: TGTGCCAGCAATTATGGGGACTACAATGAGCAGTTCTTC.

V usage is TRBV6-6 and J usage is TRBJ2-1; D might be TRBD1 or TRBD2, each matching 5 bases. In germline, CDR1 is MNHNY, CDR2 SVGAGI (reference sequence). The CDR3 consists of 15 residues. The V gene lost 7 bases and the J gene lost 0 bases, with 13 bases spanning the gap. The CDR3 region is CASTDGAVSYNEQFF. The CDR3 bases are TGTGCCAGCACCGACGGGGCGGTCTCCTACAATGAGCAGTTCTTC.

The sample holds many counts of this clonotype. One end of the junction varies from germline; a read error may be responsible. This rearrangement joins TRBV5-1 to TRBJ1-5, with 8 bases fitting TRBD1. Germline V gives CDR1 SGHRS, CDR2 YFSETQ. The CDR3 length is 14 residues. The chain's CDR3 is CASSLGTGNQPQHF. The CDR3 bases are TGTGCCAGCAGCTTAGGGACAGGAAATCAGCCCCAGCATTTT.

On this clonotype itself: One end of the junction does not line up with germline, which may come from a read error. This sequence joins TRBV18 and TRBJ2-3; 7 nucleotides line up with TRBD2. From germline, CDR1 is KGHSH and CDR2 LQKENI. This CDR3 has 13 residues. CDR3 sequence: CASSRRETDTRYF. In DNA form, the CDR3 reads TGTGCCAGCTCACGGCGGGAGACAGATACGCGGTATTTT. Together with reference TRBV18 and TRBJ2-3, the CDR3 gives the full variable domain: NAGVMQNPRHLVRRRGQEARLRCSPMKGHSHVYWYRQLPEEGLKFMVYLQKENIIDESGMPKERFSAEFPKEGPSILRIQQVVRGDSAAYFCASSRRETDTRYFGPGTRLTVL.

The chain recombines TRBV9 with TRBJ2-3; 14 nucleotides line up with TRBD2. The V gene end was trimmed by 4 bases and the J gene end by 5 bases; junction bases not matched to a gene: 12. CDR1 is SGDLS, CDR2 YYNGEE, per germline. The CDR3 is 18 amino acids. The CDR3 sequence is CASSSRLAGGPLVDTQYF. The CDR3 nucleotides read TGTGCCAGCAGCTCCCGACTAGCGGGAGGGCCCTTGGTAGATACGCAGTATTTT.

To note about this clonotype: One junction end disagrees with the germline gene, perhaps due to a read error. The chain recombines TRBV20-1 with TRBJ2-1, with 12 bases aligning to TRBD2. Germline V gives CDR1 DFQATT, CDR2 SNEGSKA (reference sequence). The CDR3 consists of 13 residues. The CDR3 DNA is TGCAGTGCGCGGACTAGCGGGGACAATAAGCAGTTCTTC. It codes for CSARTSGDNKQFF.

This chain joins TRBV2 and TRBJ2-7, with D perhaps matching TRBD2 (5 bases). Germline CDR1 is SNHLY and CDR2 is FYNNEI. The CDR3 spans 13 residues. Trimming removed 3 bases from V and 4 bases from J, with 10 bases in between. As DNA, the CDR3 is TGTGCCAGCAGTGAGGTTCGGGGTTACGAGCAGTACTTC. It encodes CASSEVRGYEQYF.

This chain links TRBV21-1 with TRBJ1-2. TRBV21-1 is a recognized pseudogene. The CDR3 length is 9 residues. This chain's CDR3 is CASSNYYTF. CDR3 coding DNA: TGTGCCAGCAGCAATTACTACACCTTC.

The chain links TRBV9 to TRBJ2-3; D is perhaps TRBD1 (6 bases). CDR1 SGDLS and CDR2 YYNGEE come from the germline V gene. This CDR3 region has 15 residues. V gave up 3 bases and J gave up 5 bases, with 16 bases separating them. The CDR3 DNA follows: TGTGCCAGCAGCGCCCGGGCCTTAGGGGGAGATACGCAGTATTTT. It specifies CASSARALGGDTQYF. The full variable domain, with the rest looked up from reference TRBV9 and TRBJ2-3, is DSGVTQTPKHLITATGQRVTLRCSPRSGDLSVYWYQQSLDQGLQFLIQYYNGEERAKGNILERFSAQQFPDLHSELNLSSLELGDSALYFCASSARALGGDTQYFGPGTRLTVL.

The V call is TRBV4-1, the J call TRBJ2-2, with TRBD2 matching over 10 bases. V dropped 0 bases and J dropped 5; count of bases not matched to a gene: 9. This CDR3 has 18 amino acids. Germline V gene data show CDR1 as MGHRA and CDR2 as YSYEKL. CDR3: CASSQEVLAGARTGELFF. The CDR3 DNA reads as TGCGCCAGCAGCCAAGAAGTCCTAGCGGGAGCGAGGACCGGGGAGCTGTTTTTT.

This clonotype was recorded a few times. A read error may explain this, as a much larger clone is one base away. The rearrangement uses TRBV5-1 and TRBJ2-5; tentatively, D is TRBD2 (6 bases). Between the trimmed V and J ends, which lost 3 bases and 5 bases, there was a span of 17 bases. The germline gives CDR1 SGHRS, CDR2 YFSETQ. The CDR3 has 15 amino acids. In nucleotides, the CDR3 is TGCGCCAGCAGCTGGGATTGGCGGGACGGGGAGACCCAGTACTTC. This codes for CASSWDWRDGETQYF.